A single TCR beta chain is shown here with its context. TCR beta CDR3 regions were amplified from RNA. When the TCR CDR3 underwent first-round RT-PCR, the HTBI primer set was used. MiXCR, applied by TCRdb to the multiplex PCR reads, yields one record per CDR3 protein. The table has approximately 620,000 distinct CDR3 sequences, more than 15% seen once. The sample is drawn from a study of T cells in Graves' hyperthyroidism and ophthalmopathy. CDR3 length: 14 amino acids. The germline V gene encodes CDR1 SGHDT and CDR2 YYEEEE. Trimming took 1 base from V and 4 from J, leaving 11 bases between them. Material: blood. The chain employs TRBV5-6 and TRBJ1-2, with no clear D. This TCR was recovered from a middle-aged woman with Graves' ophthalmopathy. The CDR3 DNA is TGTGCCAGCAGCTTGAGATGTGCGAGCTATGGCTACACCTTC. It yields the protein CASSLRCASYGYTF. The full variable domain, its missing parts supplied by reference TRBV5-6 and TRBJ1-2, is DAGVTQSPTHLIKTRGQQVTLRCSPKSGHDTVSWYQQALGQGPQFIFQYYEEEERQRGNFPDRFSGHQFPNYSSELNVNALLLGDSALYLCASSLRCASYGYTFGSGTRLTVV.